This TCR beta chain originates from a study of spatial heterogeneity in lung cancer. General study results and limits: Tumor T cells had an estimated coverage that came to about 7% for alpha chains and 11% to 15% for beta chains. Ubiquitous and regional expanded TCR counts mirrored ubiquitous and regional nonsynonymous mutation counts, respectively. Tumor mutation counts were tracked by expanded intratumoral alpha and beta TCR counts.

The CDR3 runs to 16 residues. CDR1 is MNHEY and CDR2 is SMNVEV in the germline V gene (reference sequence). Germline trimming cut 4 bases from V and 4 bases from J; bases unmatched to any gene: 9. Time point described: sample taken at primary tumor resection. There were 72 donors, all of them untreated patients with early-stage non-small cell lung cancer. Sequencing covered unsorted whole RNA taken from tumor, nontumor lung or frozen PBMC. TCRdb fed the 5' RACE reads into MiXCR, producing one record per CDR3 protein. The sample contains around 8,100 distinct CDR3 sequences, approximately 13% of which appear only once. This clonotype was seen ten or more times. What it binds is not known. Because this beta chain is a stray read in a library intended to capture alpha chains, its abundance should not be given much weight.

The gene calls are TRBV27 and TRBJ2-3, with 9 bases fitting TRBD1. Sequenced here: lung tumor tissue, sampled at surgery. This clonotype originated in a male donor with early-stage non-small cell lung cancer. CDR3 loop: CASSSPNRGRADTQYF. CDR3 nucleotide sequence: TGTGCCAGCAGTTCCCCAAACAGGGGGCGCGCAGATACGCAGTATTTT.